The subject of this entry is one T cell receptor beta chain. Its antigen is currently not known. The record has no base qualities; no much larger clone is one base away. The data belong to a study of T cell responses to AZD1222 COVID-19 vaccine (dated by TCRdb to 2020 to 2022). Background for the entire study: AZD1222 recipients whose second dose came at about 4 weeks and those whose second dose came at about 12 weeks were combined into one group, since spike-specific TCR depth and breadth did not differ between the two schedules. A total of about 230 trial participants underwent TCR sequencing, of whom around 200 received two doses of AZD1222 and some 26 received two doses of the MenACWY control vaccine. Trial participants were enrolled into age subgroups of 18-55, 56-69 and 70-plus years, which contained about 150, 28 and 57 TCR-sequenced participants, respectively.

The time point label, as the study defines it: baseline before first vaccination. Samples from vaccinated people were obtained from the UK trials COV001 and COV002, which included a single-blind randomized controlled phase 2/3 trial of AZD1222 (ChAdOx1 nCoV-19) in healthy adults. For TCRbeta chain sequencing, PBMC samples from trial participants were taken at day 0 and at day 28 after the second dose. According to the germline V gene, CDR1 reads MDHEN and CDR2 reads SYDVKM. The germline V and J ends show losses of 6 bases and 4 bases respectively, and no gene match explains 4 bases of the junction. Spanning cysteine to phenylalanine, the CDR3 consists of 14 amino acids. The entry retains the CDR3 DNA only, 42 bases that are in frame from base 1. The CDR3 regions of human TCRbeta chains were analyzed by immunosequencing. In the source study's methods: TCRs in the repertoires were compared against a reference library of SARS-CoV-2-specific TCRs that had been generated with the MIRA antigen-specificity platform. Breadth was defined as the fraction of unique TCRs that were SARS-CoV-2-associated. Depth was defined as the fraction of total T cells that were SARS-CoV-2-associated. Using the MIRA data, each spike-specific TCR was mapped to the spike region that the TCR reacts to and placed in a CD4 or CD8 class. Log10-transformed breadth and depth values were compared by one-way ANOVA with Sidak's multiple comparisons tests. Imported from immuneACCESS, the table was reduced by TCRdb to in-frame sequences with V and J called. These copies leave out some clones; in studies compared against another copy, an unresolved V gene accounts for under half, and the cause of the remainder is not known. Clonal size and the V and J genes are those of that table, whereas D and trimming came from the DNA. For this sample the table gives some 140,000 clones, of which 84% were detected only once. The top ten clones comprise roughly 4.3% of the sample.

Overall study results and their limits: In the small 56-69-year group, the increase in depth fell short of significance, most likely because of low power. Because no day 14 peak-response samples were available, the repertoires could be characterized only after the peak T cell response. After two AZD1222 doses, spike-specific TCR breadth and depth were significantly higher than at day 0 and than in MenACWY recipients. CD4 TCRs associated with the vaccine covered the entire spike protein, and the dominant responses were in regions 160-218 and 743-854. Most participants were white British and females outnumbered males, and the authors suggested that clonal diversity may have been underestimated. Conclusions about previously exposed vaccinees were limited because only a handful of AZD1222 recipients were SARS-CoV-2 seropositive at baseline. Reportedly, close to half of the unique spike-specific TCRs recognized epitopes lying outside the regions that are mutated in the B.1.351 and B.1.1.7 variants.

The sample here was peripheral blood, taken on day 0 of AZD1222 vaccination. The source of this sequence is an adult in good health. The chain was built from TRBV28 and TRBJ1-2, and 11 junctional nucleotides match TRBD1. The CDR3 region has the sequence CASRKGTGGYGYTF. At the DNA level, the sequence is TGTGCCAGCAGAAAAGGGACAGGGGGCTATGGCTACACCTTC.